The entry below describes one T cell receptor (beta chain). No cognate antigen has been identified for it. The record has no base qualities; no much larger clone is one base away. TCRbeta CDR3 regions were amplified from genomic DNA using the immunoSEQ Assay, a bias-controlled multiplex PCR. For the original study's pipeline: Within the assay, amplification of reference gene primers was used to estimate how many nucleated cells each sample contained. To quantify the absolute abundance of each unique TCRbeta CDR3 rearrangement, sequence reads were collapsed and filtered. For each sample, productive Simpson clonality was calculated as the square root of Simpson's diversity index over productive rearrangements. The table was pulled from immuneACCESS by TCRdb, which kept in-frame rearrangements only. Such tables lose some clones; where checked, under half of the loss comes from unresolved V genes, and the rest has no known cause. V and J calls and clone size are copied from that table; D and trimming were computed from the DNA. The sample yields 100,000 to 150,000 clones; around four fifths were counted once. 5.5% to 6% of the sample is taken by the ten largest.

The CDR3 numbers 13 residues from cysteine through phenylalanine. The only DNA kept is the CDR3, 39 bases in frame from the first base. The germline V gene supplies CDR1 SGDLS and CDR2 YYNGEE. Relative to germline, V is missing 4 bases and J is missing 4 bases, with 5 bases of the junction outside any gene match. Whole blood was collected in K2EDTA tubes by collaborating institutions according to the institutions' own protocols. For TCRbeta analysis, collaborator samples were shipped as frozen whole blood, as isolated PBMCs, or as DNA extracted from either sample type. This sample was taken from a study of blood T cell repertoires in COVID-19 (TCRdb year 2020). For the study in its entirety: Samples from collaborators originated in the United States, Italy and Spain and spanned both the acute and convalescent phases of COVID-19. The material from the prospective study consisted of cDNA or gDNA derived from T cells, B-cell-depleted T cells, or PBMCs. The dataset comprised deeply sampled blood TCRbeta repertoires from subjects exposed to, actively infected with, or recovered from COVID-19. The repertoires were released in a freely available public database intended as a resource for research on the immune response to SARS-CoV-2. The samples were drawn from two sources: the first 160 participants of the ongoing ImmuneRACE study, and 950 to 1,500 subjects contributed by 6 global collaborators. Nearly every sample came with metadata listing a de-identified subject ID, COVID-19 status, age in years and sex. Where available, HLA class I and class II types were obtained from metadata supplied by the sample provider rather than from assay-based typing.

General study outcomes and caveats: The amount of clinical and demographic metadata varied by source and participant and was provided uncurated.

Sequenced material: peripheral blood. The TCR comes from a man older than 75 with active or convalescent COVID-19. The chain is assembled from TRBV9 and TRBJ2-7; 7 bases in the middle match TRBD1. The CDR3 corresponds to CASSPGQQYEQYF. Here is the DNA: TGTGCCAGCAGCCCGGGACAGCAGTACGAGCAGTACTTC. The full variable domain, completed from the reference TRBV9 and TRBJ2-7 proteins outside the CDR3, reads DSGVTQTPKHLITATGQRVTLRCSPRSGDLSVYWYQQSLDQGLQFLIQYYNGEERAKGNILERFSAQQFPDLHSELNLSSLELGDSALYFCASSPGQQYEQYFGPGTRLTVT.